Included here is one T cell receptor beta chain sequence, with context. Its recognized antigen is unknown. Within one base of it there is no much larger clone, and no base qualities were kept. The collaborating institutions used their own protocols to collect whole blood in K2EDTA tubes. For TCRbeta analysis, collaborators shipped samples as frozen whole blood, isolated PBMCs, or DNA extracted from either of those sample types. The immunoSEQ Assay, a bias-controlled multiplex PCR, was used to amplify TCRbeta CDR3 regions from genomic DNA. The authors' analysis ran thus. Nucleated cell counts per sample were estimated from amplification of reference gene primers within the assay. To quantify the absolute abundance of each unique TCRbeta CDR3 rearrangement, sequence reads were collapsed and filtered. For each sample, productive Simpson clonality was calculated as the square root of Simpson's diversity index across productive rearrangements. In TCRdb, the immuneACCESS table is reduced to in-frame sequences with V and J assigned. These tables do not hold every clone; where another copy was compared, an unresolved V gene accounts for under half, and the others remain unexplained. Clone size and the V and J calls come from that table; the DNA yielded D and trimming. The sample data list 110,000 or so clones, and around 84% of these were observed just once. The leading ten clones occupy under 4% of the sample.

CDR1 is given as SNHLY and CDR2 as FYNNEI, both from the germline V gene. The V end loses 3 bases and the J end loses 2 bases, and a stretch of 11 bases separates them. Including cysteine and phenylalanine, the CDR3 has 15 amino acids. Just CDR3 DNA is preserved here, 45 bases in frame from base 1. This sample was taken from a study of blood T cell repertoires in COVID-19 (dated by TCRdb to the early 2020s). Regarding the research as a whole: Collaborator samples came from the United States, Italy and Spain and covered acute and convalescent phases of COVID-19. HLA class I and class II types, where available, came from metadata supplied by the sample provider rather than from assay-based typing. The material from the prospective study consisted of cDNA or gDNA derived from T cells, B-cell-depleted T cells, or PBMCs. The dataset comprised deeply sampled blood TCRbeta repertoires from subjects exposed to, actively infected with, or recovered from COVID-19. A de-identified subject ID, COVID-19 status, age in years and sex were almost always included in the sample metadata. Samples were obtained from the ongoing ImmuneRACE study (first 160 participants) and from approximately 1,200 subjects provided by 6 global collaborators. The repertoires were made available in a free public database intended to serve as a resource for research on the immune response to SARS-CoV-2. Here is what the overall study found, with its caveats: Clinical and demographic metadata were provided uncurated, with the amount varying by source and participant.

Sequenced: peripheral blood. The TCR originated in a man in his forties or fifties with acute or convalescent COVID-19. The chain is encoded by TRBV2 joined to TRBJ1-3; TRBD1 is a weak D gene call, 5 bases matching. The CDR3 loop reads CASSEGQLPGNTIYF. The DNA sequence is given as TGTGCCAGCAGTGAGGGGCAGTTACCTGGAAACACCATATATTTT.